The entry that follows covers one TCR beta chain sequence. TCR beta chains were sequenced at survey level with immunoSEQ. Libraries were prepared by immunoSEQ multiplex PCR; TCRdb keeps only in-frame clonotypes and omits some of them. The sample includes around 49,000 clones, approximately 93% of them seen just once. J gave up 6 bases and V 3 bases, and 2 bases lay outside the gene matches. The CDR3 totals 14 residues. Germline loops: CDR1 MDHEN, CDR2 SYDVKM. Sequencing input: PBMCs. The chain links TRBV28 to TRBJ1-4, with 9 nucleotides matching TRBD1. The clonotype originates from a middle-aged man with rheumatoid arthritis. CDR3 amino acids: CASSLGQGYEKLFF. The CDR3 DNA is TGTGCCAGCAGTTTGGGACAGGGCTATGAAAAACTGTTTTTT.